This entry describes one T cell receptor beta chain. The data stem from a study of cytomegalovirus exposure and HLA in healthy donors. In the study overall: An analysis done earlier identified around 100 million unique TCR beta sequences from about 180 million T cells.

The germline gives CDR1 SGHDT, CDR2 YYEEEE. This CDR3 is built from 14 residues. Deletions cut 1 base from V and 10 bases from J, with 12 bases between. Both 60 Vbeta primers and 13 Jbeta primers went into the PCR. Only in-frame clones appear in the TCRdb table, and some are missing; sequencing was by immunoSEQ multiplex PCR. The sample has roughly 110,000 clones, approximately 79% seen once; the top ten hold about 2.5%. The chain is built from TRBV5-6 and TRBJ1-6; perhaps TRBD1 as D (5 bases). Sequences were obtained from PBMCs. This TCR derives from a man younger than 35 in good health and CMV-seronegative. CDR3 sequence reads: CASSLWGGGSPLHF. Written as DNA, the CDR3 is TGTGCCAGCAGCTTGTGGGGGGGAGGGTCACCCCTCCACTTT. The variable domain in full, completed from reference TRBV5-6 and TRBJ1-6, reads DAGVTQSPTHLIKTRGQQVTLRCSPKSGHDTVSWYQQALGQGPQFIFQYYEEEERQRGNFPDRFSGHQFPNYSSELNVNALLLGDSALYLCASSLWGGGSPLHFGNGTRLTVT.